This passage covers 29 T cell receptor beta chains from one sample sequenced in a study of CD8+ T cells in alopecia areata. Following extraction, RNA underwent reverse transcription to cDNA, which served as the sequencing template. Libraries were prepared by immunoSEQ multiplex PCR; TCRdb keeps only in-frame clonotypes and omits some of them. The sample carries under 200,000 clones, 50% to 70% recorded once. Treatment meaning: oral pan-JAK inhibitor, 5-10 mg twice daily. The sequenced sample was CD4+ T cells sorted from blood, obtained at week 4, from a patient treated with tofacitinib. Every receptor here comes from a human donor with alopecia areata.

The J gene is TRBJ1-1, the V gene TRBV5-1; 7 nucleotides line up with TRBD1. Trimming at V came to 0 bases and at J to 1 base, leaving 3 bases not matched to a gene. Germline assignment: CDR1 SGHRS and CDR2 YFSETQ. The CDR3 has 15 residues. The CDR3 DNA reads TGCGCCAGCAGCTTGGCAGGGGGAGCGAACACTGAAGCTTTCTTT. Translating gives CASSLAGGANTEAFF.

The rearrangement uses TRBV10-3 and TRBJ2-1; D is unclear. The CDR3 spans 14 residues. Trimming removed 2 bases from V and 5 bases from J, with 10 bases in between. CDR1 and CDR2 from the germline V gene are ENHRY and SYGVKD. The CDR3 protein is CAISERRTDNEQFF. The DNA of the CDR3 is TGTGCCATCAGTGAGCGGCGTACCGACAATGAGCAGTTCTTC.

The chain has TRBV5-6 and TRBJ1-2; D unclear. Germline CDR1 SGHDT, CDR2 YYEEEE. CDR3 length: 13 amino acids. The V end was cut by 1 base, the J end by 5 bases, with 9 bases between. The DNA for the CDR3 is TGTGCCAGCAGCTTGAAGGGCGGGTATGGCTACACCTTC. Protein sequence: CASSLKGGYGYTF.

V is TRBV25-1 and J is TRBJ2-7; TRBD1 matches 11 bases. The CDR3 covers 15 residues. The ends lost 1 base at V and 4 bases at J; junction bases unmatched: 3. Germline CDR1 MGHDK, CDR2 SYGVNS. The CDR3 DNA is TGTGCCAGCAGTGAATGGGGGACAGGGGGGTACGAGCAGTACTTC. Translating gives CASSEWGTGGYEQYF.

In this sample, this clone turned up once. The chain couples TRBV7-2 to TRBJ2-1; 9 bases fit TRBD2. The length of the CDR3 is 17 residues. The ends lost 5 bases at V and 7 bases at J; junction bases unmatched: 15. Germline V gene data show CDR1 as SGHTA and CDR2 as FQGNSA. In nucleotides, the CDR3 is TGTGCCAGCAGCGCAGACCCGGGACTAGCCCGCCGAAATGAGCAGTTCTTC. As protein: CASSADPGLARRNEQFF.

Only a few counts were recorded for this clone. V gene TRBV30 combines with J gene TRBJ2-2; D is uncertain. V lost 2 bases, J lost 2 bases, and 9 bases lay in between. The length of the CDR3 is 14 residues. Germline CDR1 is GTSNPN and CDR2 is SVGIG (reference sequence). The CDR3 DNA reads TGTGCCTGGAGTACAATTTCAAACACCGGGGAGCTGTTTTTT. Translation gives CAWSTISNTGELFF.

The chain recombines TRBV9 with TRBJ2-1, with 7 positions matching TRBD2. V lost 4 bases and J lost 6; bases outside the gene matches: 10. Looked up from germline, CDR1 is SGDLS and CDR2 is YYNGEE. The CDR3 has 15 residues. As DNA, the CDR3 is TGTGCCAGCAGCCCCCCGGGGGGACGGGCCAATGAGCAGTTCTTC. This gives the protein CASSPPGGRANEQFF.

With respect to this clone: In the same sample, other DNA sequences code for this CDR3. The chain links TRBV29-1 to TRBJ1-2; 9 bases align to TRBD1. This CDR3 region has 13 residues. Germline CDR1 SQVTM, CDR2 ANQGSEA. Trimming at V came to 5 bases and at J to 5 bases, leaving 6 bases not matched to a gene. CDR3 amino acids: CSVIPGQGYGYTF. The CDR3 region has the DNA TGCAGCGTTATACCGGGACAGGGATATGGCTACACCTTC.

This clone was seen a single time. V gene TRBV7-8 combines with J gene TRBJ2-7, with 10 positions matching TRBD1. Unmatched junction bases numbered 4, after V lost 2 bases and J lost 6 bases. The CDR3 covers 14 residues. Germline assignment: CDR1 SGHVS and CDR2 FQNEAQ. CDR3 sequence: CASSLIRTGGEQYF. The CDR3, as DNA: TGTGCCAGCAGCTTAATTCGGACAGGGGGCGAGCAGTACTTC. Drawing the rest from reference TRBV7-8 and TRBJ2-7, the complete variable domain is GAGVSQSPRYKVAKRGQDVALRCDPISGHVSLFWYQQALGQGPEFLTYFQNEAQLDKSGLPSDRFFAERPEGSVSTLKIQRTQQEDSAVYLCASSLIRTGGEQYFGPGTRLTVT.

The gene calls are TRBV14 and TRBJ2-4; possibly TRBD1 for D (6 bases). In germline, CDR1 is SGHDN, CDR2 FVKESK. V was shortened by 3 bases and J by 7 bases, with 7 bases between the two germline ends. CDR3 length: 12 amino acids. The DNA of the CDR3 is TGTGCCAGCAGCCATACAGGGAACATTCAGTACTTC. Protein: CASSHTGNIQYF.

This clone turned up a few times. The CDR3 DNA is TGTGCCAGCAGCCTCCGTGGCTACACCTTC. It yields the protein CASSLRGYTF. This chain links TRBV2 with TRBJ1-2; D remains unclear. The CDR3 length is 10 residues. Germline V gene lookup returns CDR1 SNHLY and CDR2 FYNNEI. Trimming cost V 6 bases and J 7 bases, with 6 bases left between them.

This chain uses TRBV4-1 with TRBJ2-7; TRBD1 agrees at 7 bases. CDR3 size: 15 residues. V lost 1 base to trimming and J lost 1 base; unmatched junction nucleotides: 4. From germline, CDR1 is MGHRA and CDR2 YSYEKL. CDR3 DNA sequence: TGCGCCAGCAGCCAAGGGTCAGGGGGATCCTACGAGCAGTACTTC. Protein sequence: CASSQGSGGSYEQYF.

The chain uses TRBV29-1 and TRBJ2-7; D ambiguous. V lost 4 bases and J 0 bases, leaving 13 bases between the germline ends. Germline CDR1 is SQVTM and CDR2 is ANQGSEA. This CDR3 comprises 14 residues. The CDR3 DNA follows: TGCAGCGTTGTGAGAAGGGCTAACTCCTACGAGCAGTACTTC. Its protein product is CSVVRRANSYEQYF.

The chain carries TRBV23-1 and TRBJ1-2, with D tentatively TRBD1 (5 bases). TRBV23-1 is noted as an ORF with a role that remains uncertain. V gave up 3 bases and J gave up 12 bases, with 20 bases separating them. The CDR3 is 14 amino acids. The CDR3 region has the DNA TGCGCCAGCAGTCATCCCCGCGGGCCAGGGACCCACACCTTC. As protein: CASSHPRGPGTHTF.

This chain joins TRBV20-1 and TRBJ1-1; D not resolved. The germline CDR1 and CDR2 sequences are DFQATT and SNEGSKA (reference sequence). CDR3 length equals 11 residues. V dropped 1 base and J dropped 6 bases, with 6 bases sitting between them. The CDR3 DNA sequence: TGCAGTGCTAGAGTAGGGTCTGAAGCTTTCTTT. Its translation: CSARVGSEAFF.

There are a few counts of this clone. The chain is built from TRBV5-5 and TRBJ2-4, with D tentatively TRBD2 (6 bases). The CDR3 contains 16 residues. The V gene's germline CDR1 is SGHKS and CDR2 YYEKEE (reference sequence). Trimming took off 5 bases at V and 0 bases at J, with 15 bases between the two ends. CDR3 DNA sequence: TGTGCCAGCAGGCCAAGTAGCGGATTAGCCAAAAACATTCAGTACTTC. Translating gives CASRPSSGLAKNIQYF.

This chain connects TRBV5-1 to TRBJ2-3; D might be TRBD2 (5 bases). CDR1 is SGHRS, CDR2 YFSETQ, per germline. Trimming pared 0 bases from V and 3 bases from J, leaving 11 bases between. CDR3 length: 15 amino acids. CDR3 region: CASSLGLAGTDTQYF. The CDR3 DNA follows: TGCGCCAGCAGCTTGGGGCTAGCAGGTACAGATACGCAGTATTTT.

This clone was counted a few times. The chain couples TRBV5-4 to TRBJ1-6; D is ambiguous. The germline gives CDR1 SGHNT, CDR2 YYREEE (reference sequence). Trimming cost V 4 bases and J 8 bases, with 16 bases left between them. CDR3 length: 15 residues. Written as DNA, the CDR3 is TGTGCCAGCAGCCCAGCATCGGACGGACATTCACCCCTCCACTTT. As protein: CASSPASDGHSPLHF.

V and J are TRBV9 and TRBJ2-3; no definite D call. CDR1 SGDLS and CDR2 YYNGEE come from the germline V gene. This CDR3 has 15 amino acids. Between the trimmed V and J ends, which lost 1 base and 0 bases, there was a span of 9 bases. The chain's CDR3 is CASSVRSSSTDTQYF. CDR3 DNA: TGTGCCAGCAGCGTACGGAGTTCTAGCACAGATACGCAGTATTTT.

J is TRBJ1-1 and V is TRBV30, with 8 bases fitting TRBD1. V trimming: 3 bases; J trimming: 5 bases; junction bases outside the gene matches: 8. CDR1 is GTSNPN, CDR2 SVGIG, per germline (reference sequence). CDR3 length: 14 residues. The CDR3 region is CAWRQGRGLTEAFF. The CDR3 coding sequence is TGTGCCTGGAGGCAGGGCAGGGGGCTGACTGAAGCTTTCTTT.

This chain links TRBV4-1 with TRBJ1-5, with D possibly TRBD1 on 6 matching bases. The germline V gene has CDR1 MGHRA and CDR2 YSYEKL. Trimming cost V 0 bases and J 13 bases, with 13 bases left between them. This CDR3 comprises 13 residues. CDR3 sequence: CASSQDYGGKQHF. CDR3 nucleotides: TGCGCCAGCAGCCAAGATTATGGGGGCAAGCAGCATTTT.

V and J are TRBV4-1 and TRBJ2-1, with 9 bases fitting TRBD1. Germline CDR1 MGHRA, CDR2 YSYEKL. Trimming removed 4 bases from V and 3 bases from J; junction bases left unmatched: 4. CDR3 size: 15 residues. The CDR3: CASSPRTGDYNEQFF. CDR3 in DNA: TGCGCCAGCAGCCCACGGACAGGGGACTACAATGAGCAGTTCTTC.

The chain employs TRBV5-4 and TRBJ1-5, with 7 bases fitting TRBD1. Trimming cost V 2 bases and J 4 bases; bases outside gene matches: 3. Germline CDR1 and CDR2: SGHNT and YYREEE (reference sequence). This CDR3 spans 14 amino acids. In DNA form, the CDR3 reads TGTGCCAGCAGCTTACAGGGGACAAATCAGCCCCAGCATTTT. It yields the protein CASSLQGTNQPQHF.

This chain joins TRBV7-2 and TRBJ1-5, with TRBD1 matching over 7 bases. V was clipped by 5 bases and J by 2 bases; unmatched bases: 6. This CDR3 region has 15 residues. Per germline, CDR1 SGHTA and CDR2 FQGNSA. CDR3 protein: CASSPRGQGNQPQHF. The CDR3 DNA reads TGTGCCAGCAGCCCTAGAGGACAGGGCAATCAGCCCCAGCATTTT.

This clone was found a few times. The chain couples TRBV30 to TRBJ1-3, with 8 bases fitting TRBD1. CDR3 size: 14 residues. Losses at the gene ends were 4 bases for V and 1 base for J; bases not matched to a gene: 3. Germline lookup yields CDR1 GTSNPN and CDR2 SVGIG (reference sequence). This CDR3 reads CAWKRDRSGNTIYF. The CDR3 DNA reads TGTGCCTGGAAAAGGGACAGGTCTGGAAACACCATATATTTT.

V gene TRBV5-1 combines with J gene TRBJ2-2; D unresolved. V lost 3 bases to trimming and J lost 1 base, with 4 bases between them. The CDR3 runs 13 residues. From germline, CDR1 is SGHRS and CDR2 YFSETQ. The CDR3 bases are TGCGCCAGCAGCTCCCAGAACACCGGGGAGCTGTTTTTT. It yields the protein CASSSQNTGELFF.

The chain couples TRBV9 to TRBJ2-5; D unclear. Deletions cut 4 bases from V and 5 bases from J, with 9 bases between. From germline, CDR1 is SGDLS and CDR2 YYNGEE. The CDR3 is 12 amino acids. The CDR3 is CASSPVGETQYF. CDR3 nucleotide sequence: TGTGCCAGCAGCCCTGTGGGCGAGACCCAGTACTTC.

The rearrangement joins TRBV6-7 to TRBJ2-4; TRBD1 aligns across 8 bases. TRBV6-7 is annotated as an ORF whose role is uncertain. J was trimmed by 8 bases and V by 0 bases; bases with no gene match: 9. The CDR3 loop spans 16 amino acids. CDR3 nucleotide sequence: TGTGCCAGCAGTTACTCTATCGAGACAGGGGAAGACATTCAGTACTTC. Residues: CASSYSIETGEDIQYF.

The table lists this clone with a few counts. J is TRBJ2-5 and V is TRBV29-1, with D perhaps given as TRBD1 or TRBD2 (6 bases each). The ends were cut back, 3 bases at V and 5 bases at J, with 13 bases in the middle. Looked up from germline, CDR1 is SQVTM and CDR2 is ANQGSEA. This CDR3 is built from 13 residues. CDR3 DNA sequence: TGCAGCGTTGATCCGGGGGCCGGGGAGACCCAGTACTTC. Translated: CSVDPGAGETQYF.